Here is one T cell receptor (beta chain) with its context. Its antigen is unknown. PCR primers comprised 60 Vbeta and 13 Jbeta primers. TCRdb's table, derived via immunoSEQ multiplex PCR, lists solely in-frame clones and lacks some. The top ten clones hold around 1.5% of a sample with about 180,000 clones, about three quarters of them seen once. These data come from a study of cytomegalovirus exposure and HLA in healthy donors. Study outcomes and limitations: Cytomegalovirus status, reportedly, was diagnosed with high specificity and sensitivity by the classifier.

Germline V gene sequence: CDR1 SGHDT, CDR2 YYEEEE. The CDR3 has 15 amino acids. J was trimmed by 3 bases and V by 4 bases; bases with no gene match: 6. Sequenced sample: PBMCs. This sequence was found in a woman in her twenties or thirties in good health and CMV-seropositive. The gene calls are TRBV5-6 and TRBJ1-4, with 7 bases that match TRBD1. The CDR3 region has the DNA TGTGCCAGCAGCCGTGACAGGGTGGCTAATGAAAAACTGTTTTTT. Translation gives CASSRDRVANEKLFF.